This is a list of T cell receptor beta chains from one sample in a study of cytomegalovirus exposure and HLA in healthy donors. Here immunoSEQ multiplex PCR was the method, and the copy in TCRdb shows in-frame clones only, minus some. The sample carries some 130,000 clones, around four fifths recorded once. Sequences were obtained from PBMCs. The receptors shown here come from a woman in her thirties or forties in good health and CMV-seronegative. Both conserved end residues are part of each CDR3. A D gene is named only where the DNA matches it firmly. For some rows the clone size is stated as once, few or many, or as a class when expanded; others skip it.

clone_size	j_call	d_call	v_call	cdr3_nt	cdr3_aa
few	TRBJ1-1	NA	TRBV27	TGTGCCAGCAGTTTAAGGTGGGCCCCGGCTACTGAAGCTTTCTTT	CASSLRWAPATEAFF
few	TRBJ1-2	NA	TRBV6-5	TGTGCCAGCAGTTTACACCGGGACTCAAGAAGCTACACCTTC	CASSLHRDSRSYTF
NA	TRBJ1-5	TRBD1	TRBV9	TGTGCCAGCGGACAGGGAAATCAGCCCCAGCATTTT	CASGQGNQPQHF
NA	TRBJ2-7	TRBD2	TRBV7-9	TGTGCCAGTGGGCCGGGGGGGATTTACGAGCAGTACTTC	CASGPGGIYEQYF
NA	TRBJ1-1	NA	TRBV19	TGTGCCAGTAGTATATCGCCGGCGGGGAGGTCTGAAGCTTTCTTT	CASSISPAGRSEAFF
NA	TRBJ2-3	TRBD2	TRBV7-9	TGTGCCAGCAGCTTTTTCGGGACTAGCGCTGTCACAGATACGCAGTATTTT	CASSFFGTSAVTDTQYF
few	TRBJ1-1	NA	TRBV30	TGTGCCTGGAGACGGAGGGAGACTGAAGCTTTCTTT	CAWRRRETEAFF
NA	TRBJ2-2	NA	TRBV5-1	TGCGCCAGCAGCTTGTTGGGACTGGAGAACACCGGGGAGCTGTTTTTT	CASSLLGLENTGELFF
NA	TRBJ2-5	NA	TRBV28	TGTGCCTCCAGGGAGGTTGGGGAGACCCAGTACTTC	CASREVGETQYF
NA	TRBJ1-1	NA	TRBV7-9	TGTGCCAGCAGTCGCAGGGGACCAAACACTGAAGCTTTCTTT	CASSRRGPNTEAFF
NA	TRBJ2-7	TRBD2	TRBV10-2	TGCGCCAGCAGTGGAGCGGGGGCTAACTACGAGCAGTACTTC	CASSGAGANYEQYF
NA	TRBJ2-1	TRBD2	TRBV5-4	TGTGCCAGCGAGCGGGGGGGCGATTATAATGAGCAGTTCTTC	CASERGGDYNEQFF
NA	TRBJ1-4	TRBD1	TRBV13	TGTGCCAGCAGCGGACGGGACAGGGGTTTTGCTAATGAAAAACTGTTTTTT	CASSGRDRGFANEKLFF
NA	TRBJ2-1	TRBD2	TRBV9	TGTGCCAGCAGCGTAGATCCAGCGGGGAACTACAATGAGCAGTTCTTC	CASSVDPAGNYNEQFF
NA	TRBJ2-3	NA	TRBV25-1	TGTGCCAGCAACGGTGGTATGCCAGATACGCAGTATTTT	CASNGGMPDTQYF
NA	TRBJ1-1	NA	TRBV4-2	TGTGCCAGCAGGCCAGATGGCACTGAAGCTTTCTTT	CASRPDGTEAFF
NA	TRBJ1-3	NA	TRBV4-1	TGCGCCAGCAGCCAAGAGGCCCAGGCTGGAAACACCATATATTTT	CASSQEAQAGNTIYF
NA	TRBJ1-2	NA	TRBV7-9	TGTGCCAGCAGCTTAGGCAGGCATTTAACCTTC	CASSLGRHLTF
NA	TRBJ1-2	TRBD1	TRBV7-2	TGTGCCAGCAGTTTCGACAGGGAGTGTGGCTACACCTTC	CASSFDRECGYTF
NA	TRBJ2-3	TRBD2	TRBV10-3	TGTGCCACCCGGCGGGGGTCGGAGACAGATACGCAGTATTTT	CATRRGSETDTQYF
NA	TRBJ1-3	NA	TRBV25-1	TGTGCCAGCAGTGAATTGTACATTCGGGACAAGCCTGGAAACACCATATATTTT	CASSELYIRDKPGNTIYF
NA	TRBJ2-1	NA	TRBV4-1	TGCGCCAGCAGCCAAGGGACAGAGGTTGCTTCGAGTGAGCAGTTCTTC	CASSQGTEVASSEQFF
NA	TRBJ2-1	TRBD2	TRBV27	TGTGCCAGCAGTTTAGGCGGGGGGGTGTTCAATGAGCAGTTCTTC	CASSLGGGVFNEQFF
few	TRBJ1-5	NA	TRBV6-1	TGTGCCAGCAGTGAACAGGGCAATCAGCCCCAGCATTTT	CASSEQGNQPQHF
NA	TRBJ1-6	NA	TRBV7-2	TGTGCCAGCAGGCTCGGCGGCCCAGCCGCTACACCCCTCCACTTT	CASRLGGPAATPLHF
few	TRBJ1-2	NA	TRBV2	TGTGCCAGCAGTGCAGGCAGGGCGACCTATGGCTACACCTTC	CASSAGRATYGYTF